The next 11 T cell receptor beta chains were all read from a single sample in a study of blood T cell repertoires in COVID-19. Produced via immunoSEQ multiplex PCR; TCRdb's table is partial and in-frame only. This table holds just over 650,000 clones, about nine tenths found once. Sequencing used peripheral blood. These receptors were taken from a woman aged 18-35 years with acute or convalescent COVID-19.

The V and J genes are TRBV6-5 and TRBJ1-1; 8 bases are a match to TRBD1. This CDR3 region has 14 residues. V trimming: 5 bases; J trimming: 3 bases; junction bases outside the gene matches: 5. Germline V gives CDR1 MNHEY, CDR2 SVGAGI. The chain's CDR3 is CASSIRDRHTEAFF. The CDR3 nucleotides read TGTGCCAGCAGTATCCGGGACAGGCACACTGAAGCTTTCTTT.

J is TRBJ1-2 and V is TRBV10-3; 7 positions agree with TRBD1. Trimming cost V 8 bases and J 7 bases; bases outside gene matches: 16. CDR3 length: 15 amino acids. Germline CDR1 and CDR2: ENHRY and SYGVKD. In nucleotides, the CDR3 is TGTGCCATCGGCGGCGAAACACACAGGGGCGGTGGCTACACCTTC. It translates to CAIGGETHRGGGYTF.

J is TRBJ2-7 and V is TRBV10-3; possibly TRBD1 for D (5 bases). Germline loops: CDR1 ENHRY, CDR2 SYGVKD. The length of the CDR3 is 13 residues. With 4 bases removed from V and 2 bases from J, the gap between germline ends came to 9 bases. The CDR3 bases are TGTGCCATCAGTGTTCCAGGGACCTACGAGCAGTACTTC. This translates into CAISVPGTYEQYF.

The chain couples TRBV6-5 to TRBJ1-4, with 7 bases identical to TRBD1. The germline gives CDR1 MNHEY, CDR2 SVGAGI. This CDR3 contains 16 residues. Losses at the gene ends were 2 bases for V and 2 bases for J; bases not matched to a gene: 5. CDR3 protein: CASSYRGRGTNEKLFF. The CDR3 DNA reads TGTGCCAGCAGTTACAGGGGGCGAGGGACTAATGAAAAACTGTTTTTT.

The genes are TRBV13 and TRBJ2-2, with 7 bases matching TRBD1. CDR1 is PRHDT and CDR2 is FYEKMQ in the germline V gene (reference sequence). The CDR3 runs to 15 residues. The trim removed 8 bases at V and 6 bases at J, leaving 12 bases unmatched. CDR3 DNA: TGTGCCAGCTACAGGGGTCCACGCCCCCCCGGGGAGCTGTTTTTT. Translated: CASYRGPRPPGELFF.

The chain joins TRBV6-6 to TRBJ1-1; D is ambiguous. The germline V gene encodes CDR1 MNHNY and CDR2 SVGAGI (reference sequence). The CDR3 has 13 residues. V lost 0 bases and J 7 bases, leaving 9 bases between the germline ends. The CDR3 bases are TGTGCCAGCAGTTACTCGCGTGGTTATGAAGCTTTCTTT. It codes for CASSYSRGYEAFF.

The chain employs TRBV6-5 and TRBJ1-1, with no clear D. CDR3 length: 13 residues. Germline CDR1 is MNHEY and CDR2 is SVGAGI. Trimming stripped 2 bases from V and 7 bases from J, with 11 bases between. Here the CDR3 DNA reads TGTGCCAGCAGTTACGCTAGCTCAAATGAAGCTTTCTTT. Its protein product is CASSYASSNEAFF.

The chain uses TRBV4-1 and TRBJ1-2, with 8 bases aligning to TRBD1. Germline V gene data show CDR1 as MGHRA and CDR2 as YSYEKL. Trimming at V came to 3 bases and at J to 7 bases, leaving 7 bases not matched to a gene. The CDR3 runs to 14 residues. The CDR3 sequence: CASSHPTGVGGYTF. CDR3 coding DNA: TGCGCCAGCAGCCACCCGACAGGGGTGGGTGGCTACACCTTC.

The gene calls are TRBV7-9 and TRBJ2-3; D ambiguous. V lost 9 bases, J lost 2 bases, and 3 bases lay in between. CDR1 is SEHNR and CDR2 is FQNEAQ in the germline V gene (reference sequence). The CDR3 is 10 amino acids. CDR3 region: CARYTDTQYF. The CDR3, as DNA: TGTGCCAGGTACACAGATACGCAGTATTTT.

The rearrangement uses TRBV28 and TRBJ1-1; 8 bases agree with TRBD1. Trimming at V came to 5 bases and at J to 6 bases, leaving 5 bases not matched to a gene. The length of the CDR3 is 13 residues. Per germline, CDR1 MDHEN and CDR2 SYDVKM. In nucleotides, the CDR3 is TGTGCCAGCAGTGGGGGACAGGACCCTGAAGCTTTCTTT. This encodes CASSGGQDPEAFF.

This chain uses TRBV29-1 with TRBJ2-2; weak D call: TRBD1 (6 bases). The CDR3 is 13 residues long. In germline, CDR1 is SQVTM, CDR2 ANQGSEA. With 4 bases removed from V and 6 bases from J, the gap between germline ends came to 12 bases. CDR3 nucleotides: TGCAGCGTTGGAGGGGGATTGGCCGGGGAGCTGTTTTTT. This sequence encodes CSVGGGLAGELFF.